This entry is about one T cell receptor (beta chain). This clone appeared a single time. Its recognized antigen is unknown. One base away there is no much larger clone; base qualities are not given. Libraries were built with the immunoSEQ multiplex PCR assay. Rearranged TCR beta chain sequences were amplified using the hsTCRB Kit according to the manufacturer's protocol. Sequencing of TCRB libraries was carried out on an Illumina MiSeq. Per the source publication's procedure: The proprietary platform of the kit vendor was used for demultiplexing, trimming and gene mapping. TCRdb carries this immuneACCESS record with in-frame sequences only. Its versions omit some clonotypes, under half of them owing to an unresolved V gene in the studies checked, with the rest unexplained. V and J calls and clone size are those listed in that table; D and trimming were worked out from the DNA. In all, the sample holds approximately 110,000 clones, and roughly 90% of those were seen once. Clones ranked in the top ten supply around 0.61% of the sample.

The time point label on this specimen signifies: week 11, during vaccination. A 20-mer mutant IDH1 peptide at 300 micrograms in Montanide made up each vaccine dose, which was injected subcutaneously together with topical imiquimod. All donors had newly diagnosed IDH1-mutant astrocytomas of WHO grade 3 or 4 that showed loss of nuclear ATRX. The samples were drawn from NOA16, a multicentre, single-arm, open-label phase I trial in Germany that tested a mutant IDH1 peptide vaccine in humans for the first time. Genomic DNA for TCRB sequencing was extracted from EDTA blood using the DNeasy Blood and Tissue Kit. This sample is part of a study of a mutant IDH1 vaccine in newly diagnosed glioma (dated by TCRdb to 2020 to 2023). Background for the entire study: Eight vaccinations were administered to patients in weeks 1, 3, 5, 7, 11, 15, 19 and 23, corresponding to visits V03 through V10. Peripheral blood was drawn at six visits: V03 (baseline), V05, V07, V10, V12 and V13. Prior to enrollment, patients had been given standard therapy consisting of radiotherapy alone, temozolomide alone, or radiochemotherapy with temozolomide, with the combination given to most patients. Vaccination started 4-6 weeks after radiotherapy alone, or was given together with temozolomide cycles in the groups whose treatment included chemotherapy. Of the 25 to 40 treated patients, approximately 62% were male and approximately 40% were female, and the mean age was approximately 40 years. Longitudinal TCRB deep sequencing was done for 25 treated patients, wherever samples were available for exploratory analyses. The paper as a whole reports these results and caveats: Selection of PBMC samples for TCRB deep sequencing was based on availability. Across multiple MHC alleles, vaccine-induced immune responses were seen in around 94% of patients. The authors stated that sample limitations prevented analyses of patient blood samples from being reproduced. Pseudoprogression seemed to be unrelated to changes in the top peripheral T cell clonotypes found by TCRB sequencing.

The sequence was obtained from a woman in her fifties or sixties with glioma. The source was PBMCs, collected from a glioma patient whose treatment included an IDH1 peptide vaccine.

The CDR3 reads as follows: CASRRAYEQYF. At the DNA level, the sequence is TGTGCCAGCAGGAGAGCTTACGAGCAGTACTTC. Here the chain combines TRBV6-5 and TRBJ2-7; no D gene can be assigned with confidence. V gives up 6 bases and J gives up 4 bases, and the segment between their germline ends measures 7 bases. The CDR3 sequence holds 11 residues, the cysteine and phenylalanine included. Only the CDR3 DNA stays, 33 bases, in frame from base 1. From the germline V gene, CDR1 is MNHEY and CDR2 is SVGAGI.